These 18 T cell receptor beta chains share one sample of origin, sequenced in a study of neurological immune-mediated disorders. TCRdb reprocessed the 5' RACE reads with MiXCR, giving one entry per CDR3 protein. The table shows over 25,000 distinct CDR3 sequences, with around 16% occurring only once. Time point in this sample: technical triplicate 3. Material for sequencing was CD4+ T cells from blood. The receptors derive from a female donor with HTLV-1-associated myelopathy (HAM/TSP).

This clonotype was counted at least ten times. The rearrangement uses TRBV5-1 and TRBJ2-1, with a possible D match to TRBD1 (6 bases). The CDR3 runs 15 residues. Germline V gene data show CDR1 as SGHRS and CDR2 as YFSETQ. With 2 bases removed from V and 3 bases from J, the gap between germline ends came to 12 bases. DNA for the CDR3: TGCGCCAGCAGCTTAGGTCAGGGGTTCTACAATGAGCAGTTCTTC. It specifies CASSLGQGFYNEQFF.

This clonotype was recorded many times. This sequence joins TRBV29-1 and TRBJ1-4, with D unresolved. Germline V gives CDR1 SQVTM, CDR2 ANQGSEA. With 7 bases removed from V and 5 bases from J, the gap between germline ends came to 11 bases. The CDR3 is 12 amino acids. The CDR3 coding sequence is TGCAGCGCAAGAACCCAAAATGAAAAACTGTTTTTT. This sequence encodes CSARTQNEKLFF.

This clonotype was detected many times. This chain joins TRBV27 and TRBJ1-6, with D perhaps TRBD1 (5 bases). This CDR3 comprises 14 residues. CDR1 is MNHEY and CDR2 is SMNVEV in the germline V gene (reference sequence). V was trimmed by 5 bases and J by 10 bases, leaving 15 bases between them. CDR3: CASSADRGWSPLHF. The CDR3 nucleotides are TGTGCCAGCAGTGCTGACCGGGGGTGGTCACCCCTCCACTTT.

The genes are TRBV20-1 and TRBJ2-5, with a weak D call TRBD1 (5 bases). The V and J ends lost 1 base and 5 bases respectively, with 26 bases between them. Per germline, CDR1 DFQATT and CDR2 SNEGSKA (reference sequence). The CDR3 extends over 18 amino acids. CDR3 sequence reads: CSARVEHGAPSRLETQYF. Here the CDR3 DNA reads TGCAGTGCTAGAGTCGAACATGGGGCCCCATCCAGGCTGGAGACCCAGTACTTC.

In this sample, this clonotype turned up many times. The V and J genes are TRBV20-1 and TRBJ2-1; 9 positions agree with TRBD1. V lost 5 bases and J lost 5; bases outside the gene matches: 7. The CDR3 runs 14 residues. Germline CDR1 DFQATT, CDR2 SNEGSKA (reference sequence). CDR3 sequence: CSASPGQGNNEQFF. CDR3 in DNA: TGCAGTGCTTCACCGGGACAGGGCAACAATGAGCAGTTCTTC.

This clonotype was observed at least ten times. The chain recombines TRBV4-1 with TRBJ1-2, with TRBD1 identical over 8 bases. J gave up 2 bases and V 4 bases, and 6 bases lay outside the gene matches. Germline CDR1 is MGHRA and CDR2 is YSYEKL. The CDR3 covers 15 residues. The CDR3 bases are TGCGCCAGCAGCCTGCAGGGACAGGAGAACTATGGCTACACCTTC. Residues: CASSLQGQENYGYTF.

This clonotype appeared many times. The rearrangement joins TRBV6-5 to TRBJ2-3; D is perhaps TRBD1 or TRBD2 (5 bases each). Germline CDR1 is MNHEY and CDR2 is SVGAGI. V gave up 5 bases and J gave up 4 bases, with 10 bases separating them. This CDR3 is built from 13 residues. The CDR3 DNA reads TGTGCCAGCAGTCCACGGGGCCCAGATACGCAGTATTTT. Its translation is CASSPRGPDTQYF.

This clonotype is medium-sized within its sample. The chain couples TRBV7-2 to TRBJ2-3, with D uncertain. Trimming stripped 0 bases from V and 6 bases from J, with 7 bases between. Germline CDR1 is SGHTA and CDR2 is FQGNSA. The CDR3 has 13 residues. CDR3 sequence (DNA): TGTGCCAGCAGCTTAGCGGGTGGGGATACGCAGTATTTT. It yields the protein CASSLAGGDTQYF.

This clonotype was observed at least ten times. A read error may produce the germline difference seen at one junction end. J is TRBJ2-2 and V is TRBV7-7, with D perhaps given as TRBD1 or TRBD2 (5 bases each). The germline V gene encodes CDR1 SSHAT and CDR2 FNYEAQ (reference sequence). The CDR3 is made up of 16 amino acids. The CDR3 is CASSPSGASPSGELFF. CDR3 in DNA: TGTGCTAGCAGCCCCTCCGGGGCTAGCCCGTCCGGGGAGCTGTTTTTT.

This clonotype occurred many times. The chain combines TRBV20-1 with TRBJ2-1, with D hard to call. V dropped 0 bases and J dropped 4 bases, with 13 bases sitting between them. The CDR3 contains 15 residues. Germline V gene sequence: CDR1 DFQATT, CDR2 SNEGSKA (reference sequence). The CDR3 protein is CSARDRAEPYNEQFF. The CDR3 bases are TGCAGTGCTAGAGATCGGGCCGAGCCTTACAATGAGCAGTTCTTC.

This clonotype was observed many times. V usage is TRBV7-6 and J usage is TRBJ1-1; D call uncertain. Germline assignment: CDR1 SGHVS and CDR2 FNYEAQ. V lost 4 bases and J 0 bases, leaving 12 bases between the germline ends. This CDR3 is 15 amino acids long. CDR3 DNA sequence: TGTGCCAGCAGCTCCTACATCGGGTTGAACACTGAAGCTTTCTTT. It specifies CASSSYIGLNTEAFF.

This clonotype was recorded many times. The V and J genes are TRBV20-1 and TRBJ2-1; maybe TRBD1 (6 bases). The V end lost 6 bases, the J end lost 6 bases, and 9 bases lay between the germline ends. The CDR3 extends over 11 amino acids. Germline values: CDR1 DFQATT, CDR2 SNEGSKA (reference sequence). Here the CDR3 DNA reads TGCAGTGCCCAGGGGCCCAATGAGCAGTTCTTC. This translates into CSAQGPNEQFF.

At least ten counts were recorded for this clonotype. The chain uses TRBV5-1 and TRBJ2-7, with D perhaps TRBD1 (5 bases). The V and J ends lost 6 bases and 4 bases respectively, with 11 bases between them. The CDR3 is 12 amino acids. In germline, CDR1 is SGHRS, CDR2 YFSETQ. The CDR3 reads CASKQDSYEQYF. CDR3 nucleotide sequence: TGCGCCAGCAAACAGGATTCTTACGAGCAGTACTTC.

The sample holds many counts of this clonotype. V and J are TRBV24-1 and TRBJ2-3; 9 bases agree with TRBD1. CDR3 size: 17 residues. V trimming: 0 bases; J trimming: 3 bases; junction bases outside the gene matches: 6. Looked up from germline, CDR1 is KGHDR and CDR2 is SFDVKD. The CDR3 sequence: CATSDLGPGQGTDTQYF. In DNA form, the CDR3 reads TGTGCCACCAGTGATTTGGGACCGGGACAGGGAACAGATACGCAGTATTTT.

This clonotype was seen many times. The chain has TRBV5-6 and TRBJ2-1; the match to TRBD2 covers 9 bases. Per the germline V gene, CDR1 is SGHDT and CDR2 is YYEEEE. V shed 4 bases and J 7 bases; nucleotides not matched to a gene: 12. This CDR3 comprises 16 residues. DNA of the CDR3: TGTGCCAGCAGCGCCAACTTAGCGGGAGCTTGGAATGAGCAGTTCTTC. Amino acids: CASSANLAGAWNEQFF.

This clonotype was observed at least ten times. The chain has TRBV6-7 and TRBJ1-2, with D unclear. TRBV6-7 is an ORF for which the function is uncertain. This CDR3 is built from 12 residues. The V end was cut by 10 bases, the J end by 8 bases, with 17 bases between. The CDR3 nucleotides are TGTGCCATTAAGTGCTTTGGAGGAGGCTACACCTTC. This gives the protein CAIKCFGGGYTF.

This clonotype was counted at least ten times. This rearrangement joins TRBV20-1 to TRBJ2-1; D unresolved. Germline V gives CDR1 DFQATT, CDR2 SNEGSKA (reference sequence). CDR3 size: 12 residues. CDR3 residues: CSAISAQNEQFF. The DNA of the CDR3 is TGCAGCGCCATATCAGCACAGAATGAGCAGTTCTTC.

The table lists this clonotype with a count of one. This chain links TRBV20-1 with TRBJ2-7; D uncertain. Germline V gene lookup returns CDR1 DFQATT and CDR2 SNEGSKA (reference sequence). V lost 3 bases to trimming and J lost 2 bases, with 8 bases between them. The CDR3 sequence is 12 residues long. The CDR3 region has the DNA TGCAGTGCTAGCGCTGATACCTACGAGCAGTACTTC. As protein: CSASADTYEQYF.